This is a list of T cell receptor beta chains from one sample in a study of PD-1 blockade in classical Hodgkin lymphoma. Clones were read by immunoSEQ multiplex PCR, and TCRdb kept only the in-frame ones, dropping some. Of tens of thousands of clones listed, about 85% are singletons. The sequencing used peripheral blood mononuclear cells (PBMCs), collected before the fourth cycle of nivolumab. Source of these receptors: a human donor with classical Hodgkin lymphoma. The CDR3 runs from the conserved cysteine through the conserved F or W. The D gene is left open where the match is weak. The size field is filled for only some rows; it gives once, few, many or a size class.

v_call: TRBV20-1; clone_size: NA; j_call: TRBJ1-1; d_call: NA; cdr3_nt: TGCAGTAAAGACAGTGACACTGAAGCTTTCTTT; cdr3_aa: CSKDSDTEAFF
v_call: TRBV6-5; clone_size: few; j_call: TRBJ2-7; d_call: NA; cdr3_nt: TGTGCCAGCAGTTACTCGACGGGGTATAGCTCCTACGAGCAGTACTTC; cdr3_aa: CASSYSTGYSSYEQYF
v_call: TRBV28; clone_size: few; j_call: TRBJ1-4; d_call: NA; cdr3_nt: TGTGCCAGCAGTTCAGTAGTTGAAAAACTGTTTTTT; cdr3_aa: CASSSVVEKLFF
v_call: TRBV7-9; clone_size: NA; j_call: TRBJ2-5; d_call: NA; cdr3_nt: TGTGCCAGCAGCTTAGAGGGACGGAAGGGACTAGAGACCCAGTACTTC; cdr3_aa: CASSLEGRKGLETQYF
v_call: TRBV7-6; clone_size: NA; j_call: TRBJ2-1; d_call: NA; cdr3_nt: TGTGCCAGCAGCTTACGGCCTAGCGCCGACAATGAGCAGTTCTTC; cdr3_aa: CASSLRPSADNEQFF
v_call: TRBV14; clone_size: NA; j_call: TRBJ1-3; d_call: NA; cdr3_nt: TGTGCCAGCAGCCAGTTGGGACCCCCGGGTGGAAACACCATATATTTT; cdr3_aa: CASSQLGPPGGNTIYF
v_call: TRBV7-6; clone_size: NA; j_call: TRBJ2-7; d_call: TRBD2; cdr3_nt: TGTGCCAGCAGCCTCCGTTGGGAGGGTCACTACGAGCAGTACTTC; cdr3_aa: CASSLRWEGHYEQYF
v_call: TRBV4-1; clone_size: NA; j_call: TRBJ2-5; d_call: TRBD2; cdr3_nt: TGCGCCAGCAGCCAAGATGTTAGCCTAGCGGGTGGCCAAGAGACCCAGTACTTC; cdr3_aa: CASSQDVSLAGGQETQYF
v_call: TRBV10-2; clone_size: NA; j_call: TRBJ1-5; d_call: NA; cdr3_nt: TGCGCCAGCAGTGTGGGCAAACCTTATAGCAATCAGCCCCAGCATTTT; cdr3_aa: CASSVGKPYSNQPQHF
v_call: TRBV27; clone_size: NA; j_call: TRBJ1-4; d_call: NA; cdr3_nt: TGTGCCAGCAGTTCTCAGGGCGCCGCAACTAATGAAAAACTGTTTTTT; cdr3_aa: CASSSQGAATNEKLFF
v_call: TRBV19; clone_size: NA; j_call: TRBJ2-7; d_call: TRBD1; cdr3_nt: TGTGCCAGTAGTATAGTCGGACAGGGTTCCCACGAGCAGTACTTC; cdr3_aa: CASSIVGQGSHEQYF
v_call: TRBV7-2; clone_size: NA; j_call: TRBJ2-7; d_call: TRBD1; cdr3_nt: TGTGCCAGCAGCAAGGACAGGGGGCGCCACGAGCAGTACTTC; cdr3_aa: CASSKDRGRHEQYF
v_call: TRBV6-5; clone_size: NA; j_call: TRBJ1-1; d_call: NA; cdr3_nt: TGTGCCAGCAGTTACTCGAAAAGCACTGAAGCTTTCTTT; cdr3_aa: CASSYSKSTEAFF
v_call: TRBV6-5; clone_size: NA; j_call: TRBJ1-3; d_call: NA; cdr3_nt: TGTGCCAGCCGGTCCCGGGCCCTCTCTGGAAACACCATATATTTT; cdr3_aa: CASRSRALSGNTIYF
v_call: TRBV18; clone_size: once; j_call: TRBJ1-6; d_call: NA; cdr3_nt: TGTGCCAGCTCAACTCGAGGGGAGGGTAATTCACCCCTCCACTTT; cdr3_aa: CASSTRGEGNSPLHF
v_call: TRBV7-2; clone_size: few; j_call: TRBJ1-1; d_call: TRBD1; cdr3_nt: TGTGCCAGCAGCGAATGGGACAGGCAAGGCGCTGAAGCTTTCTTT; cdr3_aa: CASSEWDRQGAEAFF
v_call: TRBV5-1; clone_size: NA; j_call: TRBJ1-1; d_call: TRBD1; cdr3_nt: TGCGCCAGCAGCTCAAAGGACAGGGACATGAACACTGAAGCTTTCTTT; cdr3_aa: CASSSKDRDMNTEAFF
v_call: TRBV28; clone_size: NA; j_call: TRBJ1-5; d_call: TRBD1; cdr3_nt: TGTGCCAGCAGACACTGGACAGGTCGGGGGATTAATCAGCCCCAGCATTTT; cdr3_aa: CASRHWTGRGINQPQHF
v_call: TRBV6-5; clone_size: NA; j_call: TRBJ1-2; d_call: TRBD1; cdr3_nt: TGTGCCAGCAGTCGACAGGGGCTTAACTATGGCTACACCTTC; cdr3_aa: CASSRQGLNYGYTF
v_call: TRBV2; clone_size: NA; j_call: TRBJ2-3; d_call: TRBD2; cdr3_nt: TGTGCCAGCATTGGGACTAGCGGATTCCCTAGCACAGATACGCAGTATTTT; cdr3_aa: CASIGTSGFPSTDTQYF
v_call: TRBV5-1; clone_size: NA; j_call: TRBJ2-5; d_call: NA; cdr3_nt: TGCGCCAGCAGGCCCCGGTTGGAGCAGCGAGAGACCCAGTACTTC; cdr3_aa: CASRPRLEQRETQYF
v_call: TRBV7-9; clone_size: NA; j_call: TRBJ2-1; d_call: TRBD1; cdr3_nt: TGTGCCAGCAGCCAAGACAGGGTGCCCTACAATGAGCAGTTCTTC; cdr3_aa: CASSQDRVPYNEQFF
v_call: TRBV5-5; clone_size: NA; j_call: TRBJ1-2; d_call: NA; cdr3_nt: TGTGCCAGCAGCCGGAGGTCGGGGGAAGTTGGCTACACCTTC; cdr3_aa: CASSRRSGEVGYTF
v_call: TRBV6-5; clone_size: NA; j_call: TRBJ2-7; d_call: TRBD1; cdr3_nt: TGTGCCAGCAGTTCCGGGACAGACGAGCAGTACTTC; cdr3_aa: CASSSGTDEQYF
v_call: TRBV2; clone_size: NA; j_call: TRBJ2-3; d_call: NA; cdr3_nt: TGTGCCAGCAGTGAACTGACGAGCACAGATACGCAGTATTTT; cdr3_aa: CASSELTSTDTQYF
v_call: TRBV27; clone_size: NA; j_call: TRBJ2-7; d_call: TRBD2; cdr3_nt: TGTGCCTCCCTTTCGACTCAGGTGAGCCTCAAGCGGGAGGGATACTACGAGCAGTACTTC; cdr3_aa: CASLSTQVSLKREGYYEQYF
v_call: TRBV7-9; clone_size: NA; j_call: TRBJ1-5; d_call: TRBD1; cdr3_nt: TGTGCCAGCAGCTTAGTAGCCCGGACAGGGGGCAATCAGCCCCAGCATTTT; cdr3_aa: CASSLVARTGGNQPQHF
v_call: TRBV18; clone_size: few; j_call: TRBJ1-1; d_call: NA; cdr3_nt: TGTGCCAGCTCACCGAACAGGGATTGGAACACTGAAGCTTTCTTT; cdr3_aa: CASSPNRDWNTEAFF
v_call: TRBV6-5; clone_size: NA; j_call: TRBJ2-1; d_call: TRBD1; cdr3_nt: TGTGCCAGCAGTTACGCCAGGACAGGGGCCCATGAGCAGTTCTTC; cdr3_aa: CASSYARTGAHEQFF
v_call: TRBV13; clone_size: NA; j_call: TRBJ1-4; d_call: NA; cdr3_nt: TGTGCCAGCAGCCCGTACAGGGAATCGGGAGTGCAGGAAAAACTGTTTTTT; cdr3_aa: CASSPYRESGVQEKLFF
v_call: TRBV6-1; clone_size: NA; j_call: TRBJ2-5; d_call: TRBD2; cdr3_nt: TGTGCCAGCAGGGGGACTAGCGAGACCCAGTACTTC; cdr3_aa: CASRGTSETQYF
v_call: TRBV7-2; clone_size: NA; j_call: TRBJ1-1; d_call: NA; cdr3_nt: TGTGCCAGCAGCTTATTCGGCTGGAACACTGAAGCTTTCTTT; cdr3_aa: CASSLFGWNTEAFF
v_call: TRBV19; clone_size: NA; j_call: TRBJ1-1; d_call: NA; cdr3_nt: TGTGCCAGTAGTATGGAAAGGGAGAACACTGAAGCTTTCTTT; cdr3_aa: CASSMERENTEAFF
v_call: TRBV9; clone_size: NA; j_call: TRBJ2-2; d_call: NA; cdr3_nt: TGTGCCAGCAGCGTAGTTAGTTCACTCGCTATGGACACCGGGGAGCTGTTTTTT; cdr3_aa: CASSVVSSLAMDTGELFF
v_call: TRBV5-1; clone_size: NA; j_call: TRBJ2-1; d_call: NA; cdr3_nt: TGCGCCAGCAGCTTTACCGGGACCTATTACAATGAGCAGTTCTTC; cdr3_aa: CASSFTGTYYNEQFF
v_call: TRBV7-3; clone_size: once; j_call: TRBJ1-1; d_call: NA; cdr3_nt: TGTGCCAGCAGCTTGGTTCTACATGTGGACACTGAAGCTTTCTTT; cdr3_aa: CASSLVLHVDTEAFF
v_call: TRBV6-5; clone_size: NA; j_call: TRBJ2-7; d_call: TRBD1; cdr3_nt: TGTGCCAGCAACCCACGACAGGGGGCGAGCTACGAGCAGTACTTC; cdr3_aa: CASNPRQGASYEQYF
v_call: TRBV6-5; clone_size: NA; j_call: TRBJ2-5; d_call: NA; cdr3_nt: TGTGCCAGCAGTTTACCTCCGACCCAGTACTTC; cdr3_aa: CASSLPPTQYF
v_call: TRBV4-3; clone_size: NA; j_call: TRBJ2-1; d_call: TRBD2; cdr3_nt: TGCGCCAGCAGCCAAGGGCTAGCGGTACCCTCCTACAATGAGCAGTTCTTC; cdr3_aa: CASSQGLAVPSYNEQFF
v_call: TRBV19; clone_size: NA; j_call: TRBJ2-2; d_call: NA; cdr3_nt: TGTGCCAGTAGATTTCAAGGATTAGACACCGGGGAGCTGTTTTTT; cdr3_aa: CASRFQGLDTGELFF
v_call: TRBV11-2; clone_size: once; j_call: TRBJ2-7; d_call: NA; cdr3_nt: TGTGCCAGCAGCTCAGACTTCCTTGGCTCCTACGAGCAGTACTTC; cdr3_aa: CASSSDFLGSYEQYF
v_call: TRBV10-3; clone_size: NA; j_call: TRBJ1-1; d_call: TRBD1; cdr3_nt: TGTGCCATCAGTGAGTCGAACAGGGGGGGATTTGAAGCTTTCTTT; cdr3_aa: CAISESNRGGFEAFF
v_call: TRBV7-3; clone_size: NA; j_call: TRBJ2-5; d_call: TRBD2; cdr3_nt: TGTGCCAGCAGCCAGGGACTAGCCGATGAGACCCAGTACTTC; cdr3_aa: CASSQGLADETQYF
v_call: TRBV7-8; clone_size: NA; j_call: TRBJ1-5; d_call: NA; cdr3_nt: TGTGCCAGCAGCTTAGGCGTCAGGGCGGGCGGTCAGCCCCAGCATTTT; cdr3_aa: CASSLGVRAGGQPQHF
v_call: TRBV10-2; clone_size: NA; j_call: TRBJ1-1; d_call: NA; cdr3_nt: TGCGCCAGCAGACAACAGGGTCTCCCGGAGGAAGCTTTCTTT; cdr3_aa: CASRQQGLPEEAFF
v_call: TRBV30; clone_size: NA; j_call: TRBJ1-5; d_call: NA; cdr3_nt: TGTGCCTGGAGTATTCCGGGACAAGCCGATCAGCCCCAGCATTTT; cdr3_aa: CAWSIPGQADQPQHF
v_call: TRBV18; clone_size: NA; j_call: TRBJ2-5; d_call: NA; cdr3_nt: TGTGCCAGCTCACCACCGTTTACAGGGTGGCAAGAGACCCAGTACTTC; cdr3_aa: CASSPPFTGWQETQYF
v_call: TRBV2; clone_size: few; j_call: TRBJ2-1; d_call: NA; cdr3_nt: TGTGCCAGCAGTGACCGAACTAGTCGGGGCAATGAGCAGTTCTTC; cdr3_aa: CASSDRTSRGNEQFF
v_call: TRBV4-3; clone_size: medium-sized; j_call: TRBJ1-2; d_call: TRBD1; cdr3_nt: TGCGCCAGCAGCCAGGACAGGGGGACTAACTATGGCTACACCTTC; cdr3_aa: CASSQDRGTNYGYTF
v_call: TRBV5-5; clone_size: NA; j_call: TRBJ1-2; d_call: NA; cdr3_nt: TGTGCCAGCAGCTTGGCGCGACATCCAGAGATATATGGCTACACCTTC; cdr3_aa: CASSLARHPEIYGYTF
v_call: TRBV28; clone_size: few; j_call: TRBJ2-7; d_call: NA; cdr3_nt: TGTGCCAGCCTTGACCCCGGTACCAATAAGCAGTACTTC; cdr3_aa: CASLDPGTNKQYF
v_call: TRBV5-6; clone_size: few; j_call: TRBJ2-7; d_call: TRBD2; cdr3_nt: TGTGCCAGCAGCTTGGCCAATGGACTAGCATACGAGCAGTACTTC; cdr3_aa: CASSLANGLAYEQYF
v_call: TRBV6-4; clone_size: NA; j_call: TRBJ1-1; d_call: NA; cdr3_nt: TGTGCCAGCAGCGCGACCCTGAACACTGAAGCTTTCTTT; cdr3_aa: CASSATLNTEAFF
v_call: TRBV7-9; clone_size: NA; j_call: TRBJ2-5; d_call: NA; cdr3_nt: TGTGCCAGCAGCTTAGGTTCTTCTGGACAGCAAGAGACCCAGTACTTC; cdr3_aa: CASSLGSSGQQETQYF
v_call: TRBV7-3; clone_size: NA; j_call: TRBJ2-3; d_call: NA; cdr3_nt: TGTGCCAGCAGCTTAGGCCCTAGGGATCTGTTGGGCACAGATACGCAGTATTTT; cdr3_aa: CASSLGPRDLLGTDTQYF
v_call: TRBV6-6; clone_size: NA; j_call: TRBJ1-3; d_call: NA; cdr3_nt: TGTGCCAGCGCAGGGTTCCGCTCTGGAAACACCATATATTTT; cdr3_aa: CASAGFRSGNTIYF
v_call: TRBV7-8; clone_size: NA; j_call: TRBJ1-3; d_call: NA; cdr3_nt: TGTGCCAGCAGCCCCCAGGGCTCTGGAAACACCATATATTTT; cdr3_aa: CASSPQGSGNTIYF
v_call: TRBV14; clone_size: NA; j_call: TRBJ1-3; d_call: TRBD1; cdr3_nt: TGTGCCAGCAGCCCACTCCGGGACAGGCAAGGAAACACCATATATTTT; cdr3_aa: CASSPLRDRQGNTIYF
v_call: TRBV27; clone_size: NA; j_call: TRBJ1-1; d_call: TRBD1; cdr3_nt: TGTGCCAGCAGTTTATCGAGTCCAGGGGGCGAAGCTTTCTTT; cdr3_aa: CASSLSSPGGEAFF